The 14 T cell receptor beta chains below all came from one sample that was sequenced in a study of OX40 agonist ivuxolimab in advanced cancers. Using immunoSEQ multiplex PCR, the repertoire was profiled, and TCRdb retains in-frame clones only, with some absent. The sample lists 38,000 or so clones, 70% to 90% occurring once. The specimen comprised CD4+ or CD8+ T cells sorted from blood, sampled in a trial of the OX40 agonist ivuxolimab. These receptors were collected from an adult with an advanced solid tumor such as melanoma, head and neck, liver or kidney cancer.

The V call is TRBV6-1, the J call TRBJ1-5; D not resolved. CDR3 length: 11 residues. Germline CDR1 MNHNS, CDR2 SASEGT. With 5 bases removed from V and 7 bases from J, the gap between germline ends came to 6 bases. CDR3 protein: CASSPGQPQHF. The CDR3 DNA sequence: TGTGCCAGCAGTCCAGGACAGCCCCAGCATTTT.

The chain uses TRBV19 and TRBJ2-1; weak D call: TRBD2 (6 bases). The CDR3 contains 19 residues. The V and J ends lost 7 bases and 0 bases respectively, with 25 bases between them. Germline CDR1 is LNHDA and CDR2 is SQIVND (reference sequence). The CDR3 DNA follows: TGTGCCAGTATGGGAGGCTTGCTAGCGCGCGAAAGCTCCTACAATGAGCAGTTCTTC. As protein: CASMGGLLARESSYNEQFF.

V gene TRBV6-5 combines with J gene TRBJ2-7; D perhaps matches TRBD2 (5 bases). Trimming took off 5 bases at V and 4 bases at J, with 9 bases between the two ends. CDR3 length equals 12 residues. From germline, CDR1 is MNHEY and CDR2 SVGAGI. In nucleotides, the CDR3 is TGTGCCAGCAGTGCCGGAGGTTACGAGCAGTACTTC. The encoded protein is CASSAGGYEQYF.

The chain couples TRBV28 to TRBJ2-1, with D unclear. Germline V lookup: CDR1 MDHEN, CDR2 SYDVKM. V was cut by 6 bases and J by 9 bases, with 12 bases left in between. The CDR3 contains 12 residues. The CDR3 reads CASRILGLEQFF. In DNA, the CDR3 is TGTGCCAGCAGGATCCTGGGTCTTGAGCAGTTCTTC.

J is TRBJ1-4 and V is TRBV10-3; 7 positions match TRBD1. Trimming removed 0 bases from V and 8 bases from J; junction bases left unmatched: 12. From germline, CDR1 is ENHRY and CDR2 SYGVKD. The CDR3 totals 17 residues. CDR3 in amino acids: CAISESWTGVRSEKLFF. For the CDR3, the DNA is TGTGCCATCAGTGAGTCTTGGACAGGCGTCAGGAGCGAAAAACTGTTTTTT.

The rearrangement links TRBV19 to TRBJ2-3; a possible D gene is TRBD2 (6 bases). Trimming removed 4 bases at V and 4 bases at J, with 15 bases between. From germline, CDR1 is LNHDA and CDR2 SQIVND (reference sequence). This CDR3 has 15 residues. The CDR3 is CASSRRELGPDTQYF. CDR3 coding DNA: TGTGCCAGTAGTAGGAGGGAACTAGGGCCAGATACGCAGTATTTT.

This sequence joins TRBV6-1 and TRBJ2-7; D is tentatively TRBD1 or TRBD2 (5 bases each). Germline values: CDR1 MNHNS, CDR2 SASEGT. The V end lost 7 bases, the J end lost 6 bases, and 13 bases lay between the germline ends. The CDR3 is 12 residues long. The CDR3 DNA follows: TGTGCCAGCACCCGAGACAGCGGCGAGCAGTACTTC. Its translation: CASTRDSGEQYF.

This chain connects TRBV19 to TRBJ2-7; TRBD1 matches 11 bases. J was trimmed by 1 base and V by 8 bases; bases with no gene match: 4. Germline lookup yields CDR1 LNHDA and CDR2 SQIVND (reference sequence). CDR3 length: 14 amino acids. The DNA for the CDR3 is TGTGCCAGTTCGGGACAGGGGGGATCCTACGAGCAGTACTTC. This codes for CASSGQGGSYEQYF.

CDR3 loop: CASSLWGPGMDGYTF. CDR3 nucleotide sequence: TGTGCCAGCAGCCTTTGGGGGCCAGGGATGGATGGCTACACCTTC. The rearrangement links TRBV7-8 to TRBJ1-2; D is possibly TRBD1 (6 bases). V dropped 5 bases and J dropped 6 bases, with 19 bases sitting between them. Germline CDR1 SGHVS, CDR2 FQNEAQ. This CDR3 has 15 amino acids.

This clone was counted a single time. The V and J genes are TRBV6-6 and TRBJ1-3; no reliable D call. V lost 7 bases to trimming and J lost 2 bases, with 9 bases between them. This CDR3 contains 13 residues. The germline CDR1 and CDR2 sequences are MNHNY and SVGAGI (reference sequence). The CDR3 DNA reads TGTGCCAGCAACGCCGCGACTGGAAACACCATATATTTT. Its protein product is CASNAATGNTIYF.

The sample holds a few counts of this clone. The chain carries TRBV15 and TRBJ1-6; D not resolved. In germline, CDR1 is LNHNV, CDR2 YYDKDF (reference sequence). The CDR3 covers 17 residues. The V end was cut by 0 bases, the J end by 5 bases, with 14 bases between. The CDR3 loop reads CATSRDQAGPNNSPLHF. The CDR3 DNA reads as TGTGCCACCAGCAGAGATCAGGCGGGCCCTAATAATTCACCCCTCCACTTT.

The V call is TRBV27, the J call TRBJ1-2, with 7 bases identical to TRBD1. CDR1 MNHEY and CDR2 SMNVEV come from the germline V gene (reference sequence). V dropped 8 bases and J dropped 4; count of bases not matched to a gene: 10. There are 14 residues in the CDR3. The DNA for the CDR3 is TGTGCCAGCCGACAGGGTGGAAGAAGCTATGGCTACACCTTC. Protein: CASRQGGRSYGYTF.

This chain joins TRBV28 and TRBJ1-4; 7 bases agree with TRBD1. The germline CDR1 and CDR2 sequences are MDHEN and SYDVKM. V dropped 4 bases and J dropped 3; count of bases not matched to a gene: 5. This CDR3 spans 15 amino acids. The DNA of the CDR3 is TGTGCCAGCAGTTCATTCGGGACAGCTAATGAAAAACTGTTTTTT. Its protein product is CASSSFGTANEKLFF. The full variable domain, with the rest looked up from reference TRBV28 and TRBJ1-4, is DVKVTQSSRYLVKRTGEKVFLECVQDMDHENMFWYRQDPGLGLRLIYFSYDVKMKEKGDIPEGYSVSREKKERFSLILESASTNQTSMYLCASSSFGTANEKLFFGSGTQLSVL.

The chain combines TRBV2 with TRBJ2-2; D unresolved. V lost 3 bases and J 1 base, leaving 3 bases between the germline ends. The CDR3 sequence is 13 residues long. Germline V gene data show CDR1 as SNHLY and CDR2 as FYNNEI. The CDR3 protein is CASSDGNTGELFF. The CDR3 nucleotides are TGTGCCAGCAGTGACGGGAACACCGGGGAGCTGTTTTTT.